The sequence of this T cell receptor (beta chain) was determined in a study of tumor and adjacent non-tumor tissue in lung cancer. At the level of the study: Patients comprised over 9 adenocarcinoma, a couple of squamous cell carcinoma and 1 small cell lung cancer.

The library came from three nested PCR rounds adapted from ARM-PCR protocols. TCRdb re-called the multiplex PCR reads through MiXCR, storing one row per CDR3 protein. This table has roughly 81,000 distinct CDR3 sequences, around 70% appearing once. This sample's RNA came from whole unsorted tissue. As for this clonotype: The antigen is unknown. The conserved phenylalanine or tryptophan is not found at the CDR3 terminus, so this likely reflects a read error. The DNA is omitted, as the CDR3 cannot be located on it reliably, and the CDR3 follows TCRdb's listing.

Regarding the study as a whole: In normal lung, the top 100 clones were significantly more dominant than in tumor.

This sequence was found in a woman in her 70s with non-small cell lung cancer. The sample taken for sequencing was lung tumor tissue.

This CDR3 reads CASSYSRTGGLNTEALL. The rearrangement uses TRBV6-5 and TRBJ1-1; the table's D call TRBD1 went unverified against the DNA. The CDR3 is 17 amino acids long, termini counted. CDR1 and CDR2 (germline): MNHEY, SVGAGI.